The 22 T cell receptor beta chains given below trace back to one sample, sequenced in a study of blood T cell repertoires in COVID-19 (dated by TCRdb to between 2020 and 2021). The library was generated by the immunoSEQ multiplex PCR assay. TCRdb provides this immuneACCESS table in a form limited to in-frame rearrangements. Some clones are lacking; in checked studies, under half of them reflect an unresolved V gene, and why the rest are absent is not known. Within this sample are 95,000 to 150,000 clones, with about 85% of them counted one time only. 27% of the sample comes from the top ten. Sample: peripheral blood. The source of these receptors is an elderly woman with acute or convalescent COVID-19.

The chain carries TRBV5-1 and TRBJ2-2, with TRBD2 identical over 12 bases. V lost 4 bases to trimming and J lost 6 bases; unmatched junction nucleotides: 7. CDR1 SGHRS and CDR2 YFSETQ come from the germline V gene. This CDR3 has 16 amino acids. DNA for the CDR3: TGCGCCAGCAGCCTACTAACTAGCGGGGGGTCCGGGGAGCTGTTTTTT. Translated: CASSLLTSGGSGELFF.

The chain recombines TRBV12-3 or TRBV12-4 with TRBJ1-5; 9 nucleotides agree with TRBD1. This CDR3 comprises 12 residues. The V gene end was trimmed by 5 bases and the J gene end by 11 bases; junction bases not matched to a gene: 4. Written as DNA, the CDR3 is TGTGCCAGCAGTATGGACAGGGGTGCCCAGCATTTT. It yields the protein CASSMDRGAQHF.

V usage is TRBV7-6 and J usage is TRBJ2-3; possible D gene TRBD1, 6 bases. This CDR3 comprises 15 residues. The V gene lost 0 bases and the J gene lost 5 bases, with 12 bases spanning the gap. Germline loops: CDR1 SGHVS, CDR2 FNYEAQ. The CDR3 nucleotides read TGTGCCAGCAGCTTAGCGACAGGAATTTTAGATACGCAGTATTTT. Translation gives CASSLATGILDTQYF.

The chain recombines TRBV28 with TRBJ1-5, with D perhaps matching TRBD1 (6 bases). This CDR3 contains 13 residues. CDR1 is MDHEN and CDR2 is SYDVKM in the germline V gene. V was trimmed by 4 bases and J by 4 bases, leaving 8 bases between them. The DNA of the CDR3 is TGTGCCAGCAGTTACGACAGGAATCAGCCCCAGCATTTT. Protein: CASSYDRNQPQHF.

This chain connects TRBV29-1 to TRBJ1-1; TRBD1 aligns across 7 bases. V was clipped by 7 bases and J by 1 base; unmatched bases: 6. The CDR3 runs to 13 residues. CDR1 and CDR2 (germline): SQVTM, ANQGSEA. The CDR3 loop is CSGRGQQNTEAFF. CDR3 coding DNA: TGCAGCGGTCGGGGACAGCAGAACACTGAAGCTTTCTTT. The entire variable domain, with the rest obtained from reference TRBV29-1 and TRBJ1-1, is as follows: SAVISQKPSRDICQRGTSLTIQCQVDSQVTMMFWYRQQPGQSLTLIATANQGSEATYESGFVIDKFPISRPNLTFSTLTVSNMSPEDSSIYLCSGRGQQNTEAFFGQGTRLTVV.

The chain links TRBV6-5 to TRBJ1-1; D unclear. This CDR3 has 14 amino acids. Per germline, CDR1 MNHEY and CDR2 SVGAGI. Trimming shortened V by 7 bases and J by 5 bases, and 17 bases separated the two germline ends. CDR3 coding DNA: TGTGCCAGCACCCCCCCCGGCAGGAAGACTGAAGCTTTCTTT. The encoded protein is CASTPPGRKTEAFF.

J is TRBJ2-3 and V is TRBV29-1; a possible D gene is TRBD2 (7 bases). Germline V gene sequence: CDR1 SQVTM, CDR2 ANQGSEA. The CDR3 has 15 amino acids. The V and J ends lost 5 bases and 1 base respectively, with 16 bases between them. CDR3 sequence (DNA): TGCAGCGTTAAAGGGGGGGAAGGGGGCACAGATACGCAGTATTTT. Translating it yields CSVKGGEGGTDTQYF.

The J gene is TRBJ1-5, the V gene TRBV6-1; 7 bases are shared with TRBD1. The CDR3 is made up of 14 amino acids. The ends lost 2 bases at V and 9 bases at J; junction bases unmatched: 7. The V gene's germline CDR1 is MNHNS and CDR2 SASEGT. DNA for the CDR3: TGTGCCAGCAGTGAATCAAGGGGGCGAATGCCCCAGCATTTT. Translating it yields CASSESRGRMPQHF.

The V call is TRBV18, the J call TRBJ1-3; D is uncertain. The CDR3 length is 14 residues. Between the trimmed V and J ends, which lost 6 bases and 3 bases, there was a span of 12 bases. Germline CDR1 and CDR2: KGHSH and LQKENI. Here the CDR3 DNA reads TGTGCCAGCTCGCAGGAAATCGGTGGAAACACCATATATTTT. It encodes CASSQEIGGNTIYF.

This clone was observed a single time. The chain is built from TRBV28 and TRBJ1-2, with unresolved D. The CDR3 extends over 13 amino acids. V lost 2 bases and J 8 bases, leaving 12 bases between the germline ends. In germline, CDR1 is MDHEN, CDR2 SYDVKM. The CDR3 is CASSLREATGYTF. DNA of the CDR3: TGTGCCAGCAGTTTAAGGGAGGCGACCGGCTACACCTTC.

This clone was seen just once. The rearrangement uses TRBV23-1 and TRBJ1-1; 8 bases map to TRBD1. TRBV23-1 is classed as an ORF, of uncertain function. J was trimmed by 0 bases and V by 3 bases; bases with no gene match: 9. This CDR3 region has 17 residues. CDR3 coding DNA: TGCGCCAGCAGTCACCACTCACAGGGGGGGTTGAACACTGAAGCTTTCTTT. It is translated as CASSHHSQGGLNTEAFF.

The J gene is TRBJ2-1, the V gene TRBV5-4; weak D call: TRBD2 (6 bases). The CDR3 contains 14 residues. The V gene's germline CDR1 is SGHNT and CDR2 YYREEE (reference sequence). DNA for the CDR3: TGTGGTACCGGGACTTTTAGCTCCTACAATGAGCAGTTCTTC. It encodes CGTGTFSSYNEQFF.

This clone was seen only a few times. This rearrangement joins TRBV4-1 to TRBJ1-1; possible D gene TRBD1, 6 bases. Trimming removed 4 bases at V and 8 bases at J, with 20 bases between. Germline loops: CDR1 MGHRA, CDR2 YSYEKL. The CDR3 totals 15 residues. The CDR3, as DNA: TGCGCCAGCAGCCGGCAAGTGGCCTTACAGGGAGAAGCTTTCTTT. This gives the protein CASSRQVALQGEAFF.

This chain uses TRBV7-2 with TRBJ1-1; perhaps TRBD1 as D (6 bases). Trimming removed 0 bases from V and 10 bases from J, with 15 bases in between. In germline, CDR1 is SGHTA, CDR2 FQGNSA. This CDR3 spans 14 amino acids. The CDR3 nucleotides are TGTGCCAGCAGCTTAGCGGGGCAGGGAGGGGGAGCTTTCTTT. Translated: CASSLAGQGGGAFF. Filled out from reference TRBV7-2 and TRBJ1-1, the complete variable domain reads GAGVSQSPSNKVTEKGKDVELRCDPISGHTALYWYRQSLGQGLEFLIYFQGNSAPDKSGLPSDRFSAERTGGSVSTLTIQRTQQEDSAVYLCASSLAGQGGGAFFGQGTRLTVV.

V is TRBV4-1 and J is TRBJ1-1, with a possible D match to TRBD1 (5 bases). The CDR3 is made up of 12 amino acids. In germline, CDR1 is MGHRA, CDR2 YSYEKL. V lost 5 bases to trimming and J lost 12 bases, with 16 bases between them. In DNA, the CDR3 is TGCGCCAGCAGCTCGGGGGAAGGTCGGTCTTTCTTT. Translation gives CASSSGEGRSFF.

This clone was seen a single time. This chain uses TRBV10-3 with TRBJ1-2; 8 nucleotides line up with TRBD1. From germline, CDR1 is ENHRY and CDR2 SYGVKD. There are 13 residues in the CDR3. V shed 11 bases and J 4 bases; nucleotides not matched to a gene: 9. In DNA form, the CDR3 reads TGTGCCGCCTCACAGGGGGGGCGCTATGGCTACACCTTC. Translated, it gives CAASQGGRYGYTF.

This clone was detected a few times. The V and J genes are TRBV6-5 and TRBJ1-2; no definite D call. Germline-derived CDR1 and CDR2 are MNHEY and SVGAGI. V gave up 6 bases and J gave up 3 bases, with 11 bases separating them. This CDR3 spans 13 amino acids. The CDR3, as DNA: TGTGCCAGCAGAAGTAGTCCCCACTATGGCTACACCTTC. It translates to CASRSSPHYGYTF.

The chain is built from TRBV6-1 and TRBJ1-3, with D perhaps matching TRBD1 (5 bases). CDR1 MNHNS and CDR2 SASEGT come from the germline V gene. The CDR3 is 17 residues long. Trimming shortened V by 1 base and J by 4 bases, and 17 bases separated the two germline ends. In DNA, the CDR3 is TGTGCCAGCAGTGAAGTGGGACTCGACCTGCTGGGAAACACCATATATTTT. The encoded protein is CASSEVGLDLLGNTIYF.

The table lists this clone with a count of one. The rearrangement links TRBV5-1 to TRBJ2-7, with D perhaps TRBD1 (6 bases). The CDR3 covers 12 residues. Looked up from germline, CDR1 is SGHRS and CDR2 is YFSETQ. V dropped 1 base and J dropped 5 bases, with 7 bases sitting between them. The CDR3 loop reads CASSLKGDEQYF. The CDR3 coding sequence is TGCGCCAGCAGCTTGAAGGGGGACGAGCAGTACTTC.

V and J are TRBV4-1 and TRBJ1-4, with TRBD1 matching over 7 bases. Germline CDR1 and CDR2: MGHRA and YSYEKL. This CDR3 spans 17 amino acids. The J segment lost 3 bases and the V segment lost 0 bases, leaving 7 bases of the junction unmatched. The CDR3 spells CASSQDLGTDANEKLFF. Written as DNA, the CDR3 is TGCGCCAGCAGCCAAGATCTGGGGACAGACGCTAATGAAAAACTGTTTTTT.

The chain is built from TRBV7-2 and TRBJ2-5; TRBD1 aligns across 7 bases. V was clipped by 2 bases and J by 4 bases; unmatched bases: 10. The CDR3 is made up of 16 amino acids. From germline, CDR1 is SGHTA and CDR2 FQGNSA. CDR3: CASSLRYNRGSETQYF. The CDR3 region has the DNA TGTGCCAGCAGCTTACGATATAACAGGGGATCAGAGACCCAGTACTTC.

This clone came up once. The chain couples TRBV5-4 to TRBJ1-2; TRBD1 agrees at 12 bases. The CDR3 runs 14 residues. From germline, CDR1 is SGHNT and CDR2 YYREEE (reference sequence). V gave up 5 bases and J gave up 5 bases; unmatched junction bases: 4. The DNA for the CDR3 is TGTGCCAGCAGGCCGGGACAGGGGGCTTATGGCTACACCTTC. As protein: CASRPGQGAYGYTF. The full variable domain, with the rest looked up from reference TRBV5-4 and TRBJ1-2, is ETGVTQSPTHLIKTRGQQVTLRCSSQSGHNTVSWYQQALGQGPQFIFQYYREEENGRGNFPPRFSGLQFPNYSSELNVNALELDDSALYLCASRPGQGAYGYTFGSGTRLTVV.